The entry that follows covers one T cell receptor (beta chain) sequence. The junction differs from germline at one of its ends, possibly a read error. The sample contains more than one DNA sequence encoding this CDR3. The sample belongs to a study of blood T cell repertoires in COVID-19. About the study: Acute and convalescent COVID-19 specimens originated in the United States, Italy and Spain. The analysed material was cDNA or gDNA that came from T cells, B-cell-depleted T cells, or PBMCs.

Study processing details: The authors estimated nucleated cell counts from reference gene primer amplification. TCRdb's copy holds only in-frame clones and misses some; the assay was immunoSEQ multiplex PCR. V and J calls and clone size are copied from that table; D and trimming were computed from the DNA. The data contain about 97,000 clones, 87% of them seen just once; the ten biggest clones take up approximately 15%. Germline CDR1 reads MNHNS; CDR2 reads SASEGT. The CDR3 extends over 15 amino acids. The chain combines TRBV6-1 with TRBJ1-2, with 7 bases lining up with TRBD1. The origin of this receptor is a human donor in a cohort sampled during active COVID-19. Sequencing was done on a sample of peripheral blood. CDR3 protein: CASSEQRGQSDGYTF. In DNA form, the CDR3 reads TGTGCCAGCAGTGAACAAAGGGGGCAGTCGGATGGCTATACCTTC.